This T cell receptor beta chain was retrieved from a study of shared clonotypes between healthy human individuals. Whole-study findings and limits: Few donors restricted represented genetic and exposure-history diversity. When naive CD4 clonotypes were compared across several donors, about 4.8% were shared.

To note about this clone: Its antigen is undetermined.

CDR3 length: 15 amino acids. Germline V gene data show CDR1 as SGHRS and CDR2 as YFSETQ. Trimming left V 4 bases short and J 0 bases short, with 10 bases between. Per sorted-subset replicate PCR, input was approximately 210 ng DNA, representing tens of thousands of T cell genomes. Original analysis: Sequence data from immunoSEQ were junction-only and lacked quality scores; consequently, filtering differed. The assay was immunoSEQ multiplex PCR, and TCRdb's table has in-frame clones only and misses some. V and J calls and clone size come straight from that table; D and trimming were deduced from the DNA. The table shows some 2.4 million clones, with roughly 93% occurring only once.

The clonotype comes from a man aged 18-30 years in good health. Some clones in this sample may be carry-over from other donors' samples. The chain recombines TRBV5-1 with TRBJ1-4; D gene uncertain. The sample taken for sequencing was naive CD4+ T cells from PBMCs. Subset described: CD45RA+ positively selected. In nucleotides, the CDR3 is TGCGCCAGCAGCCGCCTCCTAGCAACTAATGAAAAACTGTTTTTT. It yields the protein CASSRLLATNEKLFF.